This T cell receptor beta chain emerged from a study of CD8+CD57+ T cells in acquired aplastic anemia. As for the study in general: Mean DNA quantity obtained from sorted CD4+ and CD8+ cells was about 3 ug.

Selection for sequencing was limited to patients who had shown CD8+CD57+ cell expansion by flow cytometry. CDR3 and TCR beta VDJ profiling relied on a genomic DNA template. MiXCR, applied by TCRdb to the reads, yields one record per CDR3 protein. Among under 350,000 distinct CDR3 sequences, approximately 60% were seen once, and the ten largest hold roughly 1.3%. With V trimmed by 6 bases and J by 10 bases, 8 bases remained unmatched. This CDR3 has 15 residues. The specimen was sorted CD4+, CD8+, or CD8+CD57+ T cells (not recorded which) from PBMCs. The chain has TRBV12-3 or TRBV12-4 and TRBJ2-1; 14 nucleotides align to TRBD2. The sequence came from a human donor with aplastic anemia. The CDR3 region is CASSQGLAGVGEQFF. Written as DNA, the CDR3 is TGTGCCAGCAGCCAGGGACTAGCGGGGGTTGGGGAGCAGTTCTTC.